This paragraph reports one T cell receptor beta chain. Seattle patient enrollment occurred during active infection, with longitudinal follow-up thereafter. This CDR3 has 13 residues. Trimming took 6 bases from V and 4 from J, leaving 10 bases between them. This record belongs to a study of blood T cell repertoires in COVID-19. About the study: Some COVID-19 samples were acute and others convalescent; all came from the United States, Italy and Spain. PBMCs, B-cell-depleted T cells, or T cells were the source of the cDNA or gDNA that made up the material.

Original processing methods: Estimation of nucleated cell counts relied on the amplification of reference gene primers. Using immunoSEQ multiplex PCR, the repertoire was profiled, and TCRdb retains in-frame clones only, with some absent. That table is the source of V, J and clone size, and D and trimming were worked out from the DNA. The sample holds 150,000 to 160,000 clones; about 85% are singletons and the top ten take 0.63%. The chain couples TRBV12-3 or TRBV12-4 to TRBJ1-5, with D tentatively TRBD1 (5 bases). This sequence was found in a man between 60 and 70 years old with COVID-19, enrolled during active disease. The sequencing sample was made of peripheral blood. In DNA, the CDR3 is TGTGCCAGCAGGCCCACAGGTAATCAGCCCCAGCATTTT. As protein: CASRPTGNQPQHF.